This T cell receptor beta chain was captured in a study of blood T cell repertoires in COVID-19. Across the whole study: Collection of acute and convalescent COVID-19 samples took place in the United States, Italy and Spain. The analysed material was cDNA or gDNA that came from T cells, B-cell-depleted T cells, or PBMCs.

The germline gives CDR1 MRHNA, CDR2 SNTAGT. This CDR3 comprises 16 residues. V was trimmed by 0 bases and J by 4 bases, leaving 14 bases between them. The repertoire was sequenced with immunoSEQ multiplex PCR; TCRdb's copy has only in-frame clones and lacks some. The sample records around 140,000 clones, nearly 80% being singletons. All enrollees were about 18 to 100 years old and from some 24 US areas. For recovered donors of Cohort 3, there were two negative PCRs, clearance, or symptom resolution. Sequencing was done on a sample of PBMCs or T cells enriched from blood (not recorded which). The chain links TRBV6-4 to TRBJ2-3, with D possibly TRBD2 on 5 matching bases. The receptor was isolated from a woman aged 50 to 65 who had recovered from COVID-19. The CDR3 DNA reads as TGTGCCAGCAGTGACTCGAACGGAGCCGGGGCAGATACGCAGTATTTT. It codes for CASSDSNGAGADTQYF.